This T cell receptor beta chain came from a study of blood T cells in healthy people across ages (dated by TCRdb to 2015 to 2017). Some background on the complete study: In model experiments, template switching captured roughly one uniquely barcoded TCR beta cDNA molecule for every two T cells. Two additional independent replicas of 1 million unique cDNA reads from the same blood draw were analyzed for two donors (one aged 18 to 29 and one aged 80 or older). Age-related changes in TCR beta repertoire diversity were measured in the study by deep sequencing normalized with unique cDNA molecular identifiers. Donors of different ages were randomly distributed across sequencing lanes to avoid experimental bias. The donors were split into four age groups: young (average about 16 years), middle-aged (roughly 40), aged (over 55) and long-lived (over 80). Study-wide conclusions, independent of this receptor: Estimates of total diversity based on one million sequenced T cells were considered lower bounds and underestimates. As age increased, observed TCR beta diversity per million T cells dropped in a roughly linear way, and a significant reduction was already evident by age about 40. Because profiling used bulk unsorted PBMCs, naive and antigen-experienced compartments could not be compared conclusively. Because donor CMV infection status was unknown, age-related changes in expanded clonotypes were potentially confounded. The long-lived group showed more naive CD4+ T cells, fewer expanded clones and increased TCR diversity than the aged group, suggesting age selection. There was a strong correlation between observed TCR beta diversity and the percentage of naive T cells measured by flow cytometry.

This clonotype has only a few counts. What this receptor recognizes is not known. No much larger clone exists at a distance of one base, and base qualities are not known. A distance of 15 bases separates the germline ends of V and J, which lose 4 bases and 2 bases respectively. The germline V gene supplies CDR1 SGHTA and CDR2 FQGNSA. The CDR3, from cysteine to phenylalanine, totals 16 residues. The entry retains the CDR3 DNA only, 48 bases that are in frame from base 1. Donors were 39 systemically healthy Caucasian individuals from Russia aged about 6 to 100 years. Each donor gave ten milliliters of peripheral blood, collected into EDTA-treated Vacutainer tubes. Ficoll-Paque density-gradient centrifugation was used to isolate PBMCs, with at least 6 million obtained per sample. Trizol reagent was used to extract total RNA from the PBMCs, yielding at least 6 micrograms per sample. The percentages of naive CD45RAhigh/CD27high T cells were determined by flow cytometry on a PBMC aliquot from every donor.

The library relied on 5' RACE. A second PCR of roughly 7 to 11 cycles was performed with a sample-barcoded 5' primer and a J-beta primer mix. A template-switch 5' adaptor carrying 12 random nucleotides introduced a unique molecular identifier onto each TCR beta cDNA molecule. Each sample yielded at least 2.5 million CDR3-containing paired-end reads. The Mint cDNA synthesis kit, primed by a TRBC-specific oligonucleotide, was used to synthesize first-strand cDNA from all RNA. All cDNA was treated with uracil-DNA glycosylase and then went through a first 18-cycle PCR with the universal primers M1SS and BC2_uni_R. Per the original workflow: For normalization, 1 million high-quality reads were randomly selected from each sample, with every read carrying a distinct molecular identifier. Reads with shared molecular identifiers were discarded instead of being binned into consensus sequences. CDR3 identification, clonotype clustering and error correction used MiTCR with a Q25 quality threshold and the strictest error-elimination algorithm. Lower-bound total TCR beta diversity was estimated with a nonparametric unseen species model using Euler transformation. Through fastp at Q25 and MiXCR, TCRdb rebuilt clones from the public reads, retaining in-frame beta chains. Each entry is one CDR3 protein sequence, shown with its most common DNA and genes. The V and J calls shown here were made by TCRdb, not taken from the authors' results. The sample has 1.8 million or so distinct CDR3 sequences on record, roughly 43% of them singletons. The ten largest make up about 23% of the sample.

The sequence links TRBV7-2 to TRBJ2-1; the D gene may be TRBD1 or TRBD2, since each aligns over 5 bases. This TCR was sampled from a human donor in good health. Sequencing was carried out using blood. The nucleotides read TGTGCCAGCAGCTCCGTGGGGGTTTTTCCCTACAATGAGCAGTTCTTC. Protein translation: CASSSVGVFPYNEQFF.